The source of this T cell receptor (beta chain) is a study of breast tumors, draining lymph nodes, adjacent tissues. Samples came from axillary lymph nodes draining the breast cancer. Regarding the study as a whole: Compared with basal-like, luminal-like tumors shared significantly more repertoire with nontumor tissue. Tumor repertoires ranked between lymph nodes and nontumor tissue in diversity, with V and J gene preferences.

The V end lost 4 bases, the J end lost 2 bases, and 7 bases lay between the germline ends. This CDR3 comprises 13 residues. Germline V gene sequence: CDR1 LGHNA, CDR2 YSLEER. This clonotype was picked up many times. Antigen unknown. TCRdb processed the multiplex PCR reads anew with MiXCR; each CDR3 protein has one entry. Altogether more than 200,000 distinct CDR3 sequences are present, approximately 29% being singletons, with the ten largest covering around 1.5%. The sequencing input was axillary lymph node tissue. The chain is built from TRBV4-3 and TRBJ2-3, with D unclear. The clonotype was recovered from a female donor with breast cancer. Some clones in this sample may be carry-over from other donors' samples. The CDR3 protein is CASSPRLTDTQYF. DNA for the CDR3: TGCGCCAGCAGCCCGCGTCTCACAGATACGCAGTATTTT.